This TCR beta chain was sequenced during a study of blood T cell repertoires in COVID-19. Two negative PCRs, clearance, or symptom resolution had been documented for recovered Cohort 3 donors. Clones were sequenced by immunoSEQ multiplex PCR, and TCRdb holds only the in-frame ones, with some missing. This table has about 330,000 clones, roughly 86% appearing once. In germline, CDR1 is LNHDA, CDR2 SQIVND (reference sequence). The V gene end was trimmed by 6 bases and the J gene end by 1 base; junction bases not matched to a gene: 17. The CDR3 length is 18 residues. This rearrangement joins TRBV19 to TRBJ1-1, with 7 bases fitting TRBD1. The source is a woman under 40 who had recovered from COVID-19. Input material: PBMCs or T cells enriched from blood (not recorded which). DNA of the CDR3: TGTGCCAGTAGATTAAGTACAGGGGAAGGTGTAGGGAACACTGAAGCTTTCTTT. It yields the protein CASRLSTGEGVGNTEAFF.